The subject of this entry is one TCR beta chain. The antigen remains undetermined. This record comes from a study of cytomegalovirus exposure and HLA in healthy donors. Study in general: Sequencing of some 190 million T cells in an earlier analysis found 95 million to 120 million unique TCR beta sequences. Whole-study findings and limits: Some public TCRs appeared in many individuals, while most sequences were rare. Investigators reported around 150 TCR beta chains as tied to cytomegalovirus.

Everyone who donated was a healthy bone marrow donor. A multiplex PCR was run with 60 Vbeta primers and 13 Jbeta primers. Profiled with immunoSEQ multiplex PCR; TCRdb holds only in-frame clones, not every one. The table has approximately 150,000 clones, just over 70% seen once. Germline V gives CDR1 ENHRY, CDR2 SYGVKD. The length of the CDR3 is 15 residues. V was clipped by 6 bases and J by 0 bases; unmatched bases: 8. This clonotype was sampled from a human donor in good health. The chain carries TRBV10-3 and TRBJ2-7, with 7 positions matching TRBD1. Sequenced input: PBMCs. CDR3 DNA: TGTGCCATCAGCTCTCTAGACAGGGACTCCTACGAGCAGTACTTC. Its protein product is CAISSLDRDSYEQYF.